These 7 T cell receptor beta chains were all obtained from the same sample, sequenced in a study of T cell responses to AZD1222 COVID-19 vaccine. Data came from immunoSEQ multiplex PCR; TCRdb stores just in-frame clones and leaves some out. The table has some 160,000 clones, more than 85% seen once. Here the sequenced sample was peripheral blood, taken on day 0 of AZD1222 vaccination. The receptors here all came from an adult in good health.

The CDR3 protein is CASSPSRDSKGELFF. The DNA for the CDR3 is TGTGCCAGCAGCCCGTCCCGGGACTCCAAAGGGGAGCTGTTTTTT. The chain carries TRBV7-3 and TRBJ2-2; maybe TRBD2 (6 bases). Germline CDR1 reads SGHTA; CDR2 reads FQGTGA. This CDR3 region has 15 residues. The germline V and J ends were trimmed by 5 bases and 8 bases, with 18 bases remaining between them. Complete variable domain (other parts from reference TRBV7-3 and TRBJ2-2): GAGVSQTPSNKVTEKGKYVELRCDPISGHTALYWYRQSLGQGPEFLIYFQGTGAADDSGLPNDRFFAVRPEGSVSTLKIQRTERGDSAVYLCASSPSRDSKGELFFGEGSRLTVL.

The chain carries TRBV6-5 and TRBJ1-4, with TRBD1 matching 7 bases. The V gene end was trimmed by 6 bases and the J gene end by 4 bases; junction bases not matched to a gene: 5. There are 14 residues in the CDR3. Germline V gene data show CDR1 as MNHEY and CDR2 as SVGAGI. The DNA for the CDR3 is TGTGCCAGCAGCCGCGGACAGGTTAATGAAAAACTGTTTTTT. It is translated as CASSRGQVNEKLFF.

Here the CDR3 reads CASSVGHPATNEKLFF. The DNA of the CDR3 is TGCGCCAGCAGCGTGGGACACCCGGCAACTAATGAAAAACTGTTTTTT. The chain has TRBV5-1 and TRBJ1-4, with a possible D match to TRBD1 (6 bases). V was cut by 4 bases and J by 0 bases, with 13 bases left in between. The V gene's germline CDR1 is SGHRS and CDR2 YFSETQ. The CDR3 contains 16 residues. The entire variable domain, with the rest obtained from reference TRBV5-1 and TRBJ1-4, is as follows: KAGVTQTPRYLIKTRGQQVTLSCSPISGHRSVSWYQQTPGQGLQFLFEYFSETQRNKGNFPGRFSGRQFSNSRSEMNVSTLELGDSALYLCASSVGHPATNEKLFFGSGTQLSVL.

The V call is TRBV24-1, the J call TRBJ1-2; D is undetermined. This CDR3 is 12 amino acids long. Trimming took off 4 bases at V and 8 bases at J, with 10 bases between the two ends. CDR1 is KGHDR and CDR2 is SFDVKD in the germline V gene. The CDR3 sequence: CATSDTRWGYTF. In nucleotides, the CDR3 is TGTGCCACCAGTGACACCCGCTGGGGCTACACCTTC.

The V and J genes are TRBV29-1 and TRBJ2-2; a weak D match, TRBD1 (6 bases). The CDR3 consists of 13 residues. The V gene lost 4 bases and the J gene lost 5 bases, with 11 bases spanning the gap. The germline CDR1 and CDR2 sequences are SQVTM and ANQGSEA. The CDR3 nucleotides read TGCAGCGTTGGCAGGGGAGATACCGGGGAGCTGTTTTTT. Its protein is CSVGRGDTGELFF.

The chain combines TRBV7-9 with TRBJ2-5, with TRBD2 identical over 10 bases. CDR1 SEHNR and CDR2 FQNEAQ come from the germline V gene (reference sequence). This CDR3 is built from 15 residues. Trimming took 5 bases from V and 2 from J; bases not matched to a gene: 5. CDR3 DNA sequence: TGTGCCAGCAGCCGGACTAGCGGTTTGCAAGAGACCCAGTACTTC. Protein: CASSRTSGLQETQYF.

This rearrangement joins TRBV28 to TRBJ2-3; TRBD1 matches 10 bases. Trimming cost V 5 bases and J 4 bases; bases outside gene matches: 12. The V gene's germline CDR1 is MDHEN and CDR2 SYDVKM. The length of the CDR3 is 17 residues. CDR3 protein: CASSPPRQGANADTQYF. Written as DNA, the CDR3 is TGTGCCAGCAGTCCACCCCGACAGGGGGCAAACGCAGATACGCAGTATTTT.